One sample yielded the 5 T cell receptor beta chains listed below, sequenced in a study of neurological immune-mediated disorders. TCRdb used MiXCR to reprocess the 5' RACE reads, holding one entry per CDR3 protein. The data hold tens of thousands of distinct CDR3 sequences, with about 15% observed a single time. The sample was PBMCs. The receptors stem from a woman in her 40s in good health.

This rearrangement joins TRBV7-6 to TRBJ2-7; 7 nucleotides match TRBD2. Germline V gene sequence: CDR1 SGHVS, CDR2 FNYEAQ. The CDR3 contains 15 residues. V was pared by 5 bases and J by 3 bases, with 10 bases of the junction left unmatched. The CDR3 DNA reads as TGTGCCAGCAGCCAGGGCGCAGGGAGGGTCTACGAGCAGTACTTC. As protein: CASSQGAGRVYEQYF.

This clonotype was recorded many times. V and J are TRBV9 and TRBJ2-5, with D unresolved. Germline CDR1 and CDR2: SGDLS and YYNGEE. V lost 5 bases to trimming and J lost 1 base, with 9 bases between them. The CDR3 is 13 residues long. As DNA, the CDR3 is TGTGCCAGCAGTATAGCTGGCCAAGAGACCCAGTACTTC. Translation: CASSIAGQETQYF. Using reference TRBV9 and TRBJ2-5 for the parts outside the CDR3, the full variable domain is DSGVTQTPKHLITATGQRVTLRCSPRSGDLSVYWYQQSLDQGLQFLIQYYNGEERAKGNILERFSAQQFPDLHSELNLSSLELGDSALYFCASSIAGQETQYFGPGTRLLVL.

This clonotype was picked up many times. The chain joins TRBV6-5 to TRBJ2-4, with 7 bases lining up with TRBD1. The CDR3 runs 12 residues. Germline-derived CDR1 and CDR2 are MNHEY and SVGAGI. The V gene end was trimmed by 8 bases and the J gene end by 4 bases; junction bases not matched to a gene: 2. The CDR3 DNA sequence: TGTGCCAGCCGGGACAGAAAAAACATTCAGTACTTC. Residues: CASRDRKNIQYF.

This clonotype was detected a few times. The chain couples TRBV20-1 to TRBJ2-1; 10 nucleotides line up with TRBD2. Per germline, CDR1 DFQATT and CDR2 SNEGSKA (reference sequence). This CDR3 comprises 16 residues. Trimming at V came to 1 base and at J to 6 bases, leaving 9 bases not matched to a gene. In nucleotides, the CDR3 is TGCAGTGCTAGAGGGTTCCTAGCGGGGGCCTTCAATGAGCAGTTCTTC. It is translated as CSARGFLAGAFNEQFF.

This clonotype occurred many times. This chain joins TRBV5-1 and TRBJ1-1, with 7 bases identical to TRBD1. V shed 3 bases and J 0 bases; nucleotides not matched to a gene: 20. The CDR3 length is 20 residues. From germline, CDR1 is SGHRS and CDR2 YFSETQ. CDR3 sequence reads: CASSSTGLGGERPMNTEAFF. Written as DNA, the CDR3 is TGCGCCAGCAGCTCGACAGGGTTAGGGGGGGAGCGACCTATGAACACTGAAGCTTTCTTT.